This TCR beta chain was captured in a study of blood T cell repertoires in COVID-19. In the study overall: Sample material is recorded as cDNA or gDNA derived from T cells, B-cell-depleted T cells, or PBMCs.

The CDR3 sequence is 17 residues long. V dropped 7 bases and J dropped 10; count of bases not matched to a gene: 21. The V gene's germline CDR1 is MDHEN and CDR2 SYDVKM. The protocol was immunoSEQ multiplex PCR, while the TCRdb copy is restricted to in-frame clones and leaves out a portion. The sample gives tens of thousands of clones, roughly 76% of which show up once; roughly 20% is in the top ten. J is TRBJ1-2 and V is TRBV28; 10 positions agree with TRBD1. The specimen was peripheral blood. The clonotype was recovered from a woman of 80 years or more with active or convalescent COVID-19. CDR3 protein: CASNGGGIMGGQGDYTF. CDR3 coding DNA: TGTGCCAGCAATGGTGGGGGAATTATGGGTGGACAGGGGGACTACACCTTC.